A single sample gave rise to the 24 T cell receptor beta chains below, sequenced in a study of technical replicates of blood from a handful of donors. Produced via immunoSEQ multiplex PCR; TCRdb's table is partial and in-frame only. Here the sample spans approximately 95,000 clones, approximately 96% being singletons. Material for sequencing was T cells isolated from PBMCs. The source of these receptors is a human donor in good health.

This clone has a single count. The V call is TRBV18, the J call TRBJ1-3; D is unclear. This CDR3 has 11 residues. Germline assignment: CDR1 KGHSH and CDR2 LQKENI. V lost 6 bases and J 4 bases, leaving 4 bases between the germline ends. The CDR3 DNA follows: TGTGCCAGCTCGCGGGGAAACACCATATATTTT. It encodes CASSRGNTIYF.

This chain uses TRBV5-4 with TRBJ2-7; D may be TRBD1 (7 bases). The germline V gene has CDR1 SGHNT and CDR2 YYREEE (reference sequence). The CDR3 is 14 amino acids. Trimming took 0 bases from V and 6 from J, leaving 13 bases between them. The CDR3 here is CASSLGAGGSEQYF. The CDR3 nucleotides read TGTGCCAGCAGCTTGGGGGCAGGGGGGAGCGAGCAGTACTTC.

The rearrangement links TRBV5-4 to TRBJ2-1; D remains unclear. The germline V gene has CDR1 SGHNT and CDR2 YYREEE (reference sequence). V shed 5 bases and J shed 0 bases, with 12 bases lying between them. The CDR3 consists of 15 residues. The CDR3 sequence: CASSYELNSYNEQFF. Written as DNA, the CDR3 is TGTGCCAGCAGTTATGAACTCAACTCCTACAATGAGCAGTTCTTC. The full variable domain, with the rest looked up from reference TRBV5-4 and TRBJ2-1, is ETGVTQSPTHLIKTRGQQVTLRCSSQSGHNTVSWYQQALGQGPQFIFQYYREEENGRGNFPPRFSGLQFPNYSSELNVNALELDDSALYLCASSYELNSYNEQFFGPGTRLTVL.

This sequence joins TRBV7-3 and TRBJ1-1; weak D call: TRBD1 (5 bases). The CDR3 loop spans 16 amino acids. Germline CDR1 is SGHTA and CDR2 is FQGTGA. V lost 0 bases and J 0 bases, leaving 11 bases between the germline ends. In nucleotides, the CDR3 is TGTGCCAGCAGCTTAACGGCAGGGCAAATGAACACTGAAGCTTTCTTT. Its translation: CASSLTAGQMNTEAFF.

The chain carries TRBV18 and TRBJ2-7; 7 nucleotides line up with TRBD1. Germline V gene sequence: CDR1 KGHSH, CDR2 LQKENI. The length of the CDR3 is 14 residues. V trimming: 3 bases; J trimming: 2 bases; junction bases outside the gene matches: 4. CDR3 in amino acids: CASSPRDRPYEQYF. For the CDR3, the DNA is TGTGCCAGCTCACCTCGGGACAGACCCTACGAGCAGTACTTC.

J is TRBJ1-3 and V is TRBV19, with D tentatively TRBD1 (6 bases). V shed 5 bases and J shed 6 bases, with 14 bases lying between them. The CDR3 contains 14 residues. The germline V gene has CDR1 LNHDA and CDR2 SQIVND (reference sequence). The CDR3 protein is CASSPMDRLNTIYF. As DNA, the CDR3 is TGTGCCAGTAGTCCCATGGACAGATTAAACACCATATATTTT.

Regarding this clone: Relative to the germline gene, one junction end is altered; a read error may explain this. The CDR3 sequence is CATSPSADTQYF. CDR3 in DNA: TGTGCCACCAGCCCCTCGGCAGATACGCAGTATTTT. The chain uses TRBV9 and TRBJ2-3; D uncertain. The CDR3 covers 12 residues. The germline gives CDR1 SGDLS, CDR2 YYNGEE.

This chain joins TRBV2 and TRBJ2-7; D ambiguous. Germline-derived CDR1 and CDR2 are SNHLY and FYNNEI. The CDR3 runs 10 residues. The V end lost 6 bases, the J end lost 6 bases, and 6 bases lay between the germline ends. The CDR3 reads CASSHIEQYF. In DNA form, the CDR3 reads TGTGCCAGCAGCCACATCGAGCAGTACTTC.

With regard to this clone: One end of the junction is discordant with germline, which a read error may explain. V gene TRBV28 combines with J gene TRBJ2-7; D may be TRBD2 (5 bases). Germline values: CDR1 MDHEN, CDR2 SYDVKM. This CDR3 region has 17 residues. This CDR3 reads CASSYPGGAAFSSEQYF. The CDR3, as DNA: TGTGCCAGCAGTTACCCGGGCGGAGCGGCCTTCTCCTCCGAGCAGTACTTC.

The chain uses TRBV4-3 and TRBJ2-5, with 8 bases aligning to TRBD1. Germline V gives CDR1 LGHNA, CDR2 YSLEER. After removal of 5 bases from V and 5 bases from J, the junction contained 7 bases not matched to a gene. This CDR3 contains 14 residues. CDR3 residues: CASSRTGSVETQYF. As DNA, the CDR3 is TGCGCCAGCAGCAGGACAGGGTCGGTTGAGACCCAGTACTTC.

DNA for the CDR3: TGTGCCAGCAGCTTCTCCGACATTTACGAGCAGTACTTC. The encoded protein is CASSFSDIYEQYF. The V and J genes are TRBV9 and TRBJ2-7; no definite D call. The ends were cut back, 4 bases at V and 4 bases at J, with 12 bases in the middle. The CDR3 runs to 13 residues. Germline V gives CDR1 SGDLS, CDR2 YYNGEE.

The chain combines TRBV28 with TRBJ2-7; D not certain. Germline V CDR1 and CDR2: MDHEN, SYDVKM. There are 14 residues in the CDR3. V lost 6 bases and J 3 bases, leaving 15 bases between the germline ends. The CDR3 DNA follows: TGTGCCAGCAGACCTGGAGATCACAACTACGAGCAGTACTTC. This sequence encodes CASRPGDHNYEQYF. The full variable domain, with the rest looked up from reference TRBV28 and TRBJ2-7, is DVKVTQSSRYLVKRTGEKVFLECVQDMDHENMFWYRQDPGLGLRLIYFSYDVKMKEKGDIPEGYSVSREKKERFSLILESASTNQTSMYLCASRPGDHNYEQYFGPGTRLTVT.

This chain connects TRBV10-3 to TRBJ2-5; weak D call: TRBD1 (6 bases). V was clipped by 8 bases and J by 4 bases, with 14 bases between them. The CDR3 has 13 amino acids. Germline V gene data show CDR1 as ENHRY and CDR2 as SYGVKD. DNA of the CDR3: TGTGCCATCGACGAAGGGGGTGGAGAGACCCAGTACTTC. This sequence encodes CAIDEGGGETQYF.

This chain uses TRBV6-5 with TRBJ1-3; TRBD1 might be the D (5 bases). The CDR3 has 14 residues. Germline V CDR1 and CDR2: MNHEY, SVGAGI. Trimming removed 6 bases at V and 1 base at J, with 10 bases between. CDR3 loop: CASRVTGSGNTIYF. The CDR3 region has the DNA TGTGCCAGCAGGGTAACAGGTTCTGGAAACACCATATATTTT.

The chain has TRBV13 and TRBJ2-7, with 8 bases that match TRBD2. The CDR3 has 15 amino acids. Germline CDR1 is PRHDT and CDR2 is FYEKMQ (reference sequence). V dropped 4 bases and J dropped 3; count of bases not matched to a gene: 8. CDR3 sequence reads: CASSSLAGAYYEQYF. CDR3 DNA sequence: TGTGCCAGCAGCTCCCTAGCGGGTGCTTACTACGAGCAGTACTTC.

The chain employs TRBV28 and TRBJ1-2, with D possibly matching TRBD1 (6 bases). CDR3 length equals 14 residues. V lost 5 bases and J 1 base, leaving 11 bases between the germline ends. Per the germline V gene, CDR1 is MDHEN and CDR2 is SYDVKM. CDR3 DNA sequence: TGTGCCAGCAGTCCGGGACAAATTAACTATGGCTACACCTTC. Protein product: CASSPGQINYGYTF.

This chain joins TRBV10-3 and TRBJ1-1; 7 nucleotides line up with TRBD1. This CDR3 region has 14 residues. In germline, CDR1 is ENHRY, CDR2 SYGVKD. J lost 4 bases, V lost 3 bases, and 5 bases had no gene match. As DNA, the CDR3 is TGTGCCATCAGTGAAAGGGGACAGTCCACTGAAGCTTTCTTT. This codes for CAISERGQSTEAFF.

The chain links TRBV30 to TRBJ2-1; 9 bases are shared with TRBD1. Germline V gene data show CDR1 as GTSNPN and CDR2 as SVGIG (reference sequence). Trimming at V came to 3 bases and at J to 4 bases, leaving 10 bases not matched to a gene. CDR3 length: 16 amino acids. Here the CDR3 reads CAWSKKTGGLYNEQFF. The CDR3 DNA reads TGTGCCTGGAGCAAAAAGACAGGGGGTCTTTACAATGAGCAGTTCTTC.

The genes are TRBV15 and TRBJ1-5; weak D call: TRBD1 (5 bases). V lost 0 bases to trimming and J lost 3 bases, with 9 bases between them. The CDR3 is 15 residues long. The germline V gene has CDR1 LNHNV and CDR2 YYDKDF (reference sequence). In DNA form, the CDR3 reads TGTGCCACCAGCAGAGAGGGGGGGACCAATCAGCCCCAGCATTTT. Translating gives CATSREGGTNQPQHF.

The V gene is TRBV5-1, the J gene TRBJ2-1, with 10 bases matching TRBD2. The V and J ends lost 1 base and 5 bases, in that order; junction bases with no gene match: 9. This CDR3 comprises 17 residues. CDR1 and CDR2 from the germline V gene are SGHRS and YFSETQ. CDR3 DNA: TGCGCCAGCAGCTTGCCCGAGGGGCTAGCGGGGGACAATGAGCAGTTCTTC. Translated, it gives CASSLPEGLAGDNEQFF. The full variable domain, completed using reference TRBV5-1 and TRBJ2-1, is KAGVTQTPRYLIKTRGQQVTLSCSPISGHRSVSWYQQTPGQGLQFLFEYFSETQRNKGNFPGRFSGRQFSNSRSEMNVSTLELGDSALYLCASSLPEGLAGDNEQFFGPGTRLTVL.

The chain carries TRBV6-5 and TRBJ2-7; TRBD1 matches 7 bases. The CDR3 has 14 residues. Germline assignment: CDR1 MNHEY and CDR2 SVGAGI. Losses at the gene ends were 5 bases for V and 0 bases for J; bases not matched to a gene: 4. The CDR3 is CASSRQGNSYEQYF. Written as DNA, the CDR3 is TGTGCCAGCAGTAGACAGGGTAACTCCTACGAGCAGTACTTC.

The chain recombines TRBV2 with TRBJ2-7; the D gene is possibly TRBD1 (7 bases). The CDR3 length is 14 residues. V shed 4 bases and J shed 4 bases, with 14 bases lying between them. The germline V gene encodes CDR1 SNHLY and CDR2 FYNNEI. In DNA, the CDR3 is TGTGCCAGCAGTGCGGGGGCAGGGGGTTACGAGCAGTACTTC. Its translation: CASSAGAGGYEQYF. The full variable domain, its missing parts supplied by reference TRBV2 and TRBJ2-7, is EPEVTQTPSHQVTQMGQEVILRCVPISNHLYFYWYRQILGQKVEFLVSFYNNEISEKSEIFDDQFSVERPDGSNFTLKIRSTKLEDSAMYFCASSAGAGGYEQYFGPGTRLTVT.

The chain carries TRBV27 and TRBJ2-7, with TRBD1 identical over 7 bases. V trimming: 2 bases; J trimming: 3 bases; junction bases outside the gene matches: 1. The CDR3 sequence is 13 residues long. Germline values: CDR1 MNHEY, CDR2 SMNVEV (reference sequence). The CDR3 DNA follows: TGTGCCAGCAGTTTAGGACAGGTCTACGAGCAGTACTTC. This translates into CASSLGQVYEQYF.

The chain recombines TRBV6-6 with TRBJ1-2; 9 nucleotides align to TRBD1. The germline V gene encodes CDR1 MNHNY and CDR2 SVGAGI (reference sequence). This CDR3 has 15 residues. Losses at the gene ends were 2 bases for V and 5 bases for J; bases not matched to a gene: 6. Here the CDR3 reads CASSYRDRGTYGYTF. DNA for the CDR3: TGTGCCAGCAGTTACCGTGACAGGGGGACTTATGGCTACACCTTC.